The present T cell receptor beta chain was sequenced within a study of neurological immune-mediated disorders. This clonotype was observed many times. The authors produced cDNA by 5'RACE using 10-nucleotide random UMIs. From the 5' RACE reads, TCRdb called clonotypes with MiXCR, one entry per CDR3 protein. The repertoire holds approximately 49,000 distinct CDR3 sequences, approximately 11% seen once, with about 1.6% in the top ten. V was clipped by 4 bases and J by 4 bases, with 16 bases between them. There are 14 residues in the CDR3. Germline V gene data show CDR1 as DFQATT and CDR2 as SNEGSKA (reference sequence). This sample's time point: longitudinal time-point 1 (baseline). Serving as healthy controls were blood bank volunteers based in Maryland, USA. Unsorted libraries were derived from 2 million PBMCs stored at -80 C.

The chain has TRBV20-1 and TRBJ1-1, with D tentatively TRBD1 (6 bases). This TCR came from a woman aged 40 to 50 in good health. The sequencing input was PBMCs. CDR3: CSATQDTGLTEAFF. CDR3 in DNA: TGCAGTGCTACCCAAGATACAGGGCTCACTGAAGCTTTCTTT.